The clone carrying this T cell receptor beta chain was observed a handful of times. Its antigen is as yet unknown. Produced via immunoSEQ multiplex PCR; TCRdb's table is partial and in-frame only. The data hold more than 150,000 clones, with 72% observed a single time. The source of the sample is a study of cytotoxic CD8 clonotypes in ibrutinib-treated CLL. Notes on the study in general: Under treatment, the uncommon public clonotypes either contracted or remained stable.

The material was PBMCs, obtained after 24 months of ibrutinib treatment. The source of this sequence is a human donor with chronic lymphocytic leukemia.

The CDR3 sequence is CASSGYGDGYTF. The DNA of the CDR3 is TGTGCCAGCTCCGGTTACGGGGATGGCTACACCTTC. This rearrangement joins TRBV7-3 to TRBJ1-2, with D uncertain. V lost 8 bases, J lost 6 bases, and 13 bases lay in between. CDR3 length: 12 amino acids. Germline values: CDR1 SGHTA, CDR2 FQGTGA.